The entry below gives a single T cell receptor (beta chain) sequence along with its context. Its antigen remains undetermined. No base qualities exist here, and no much larger clone lies one base off it. The CDR3 regions of human TCRbeta chains were analyzed by immunosequencing. Per the source publication's procedure: TCRs in the repertoires were matched against a reference library of SARS-CoV-2-specific TCRs that had been generated with the MIRA antigen-specificity platform. Breadth meant the fraction of unique TCRs that were SARS-CoV-2-associated, whereas depth meant the fraction of total T cells that were SARS-CoV-2-associated. Using the MIRA data, every spike-specific TCR was mapped to the spike region that the TCR reacted to and assigned to either a CD4 or a CD8 class. Log10-transformed breadth and depth values were compared by one-way ANOVA with Sidak's multiple comparisons tests. Entries here come from immuneACCESS through TCRdb and include only in-frame sequences with V and J called. Some clones fail to appear in such tables; in the studies checked, an unresolved V gene covers under half of the shortfall, and the cause of the remainder is unknown. That table gives V, J and clone size, and the DNA gave D and trimming. Here the sample has some 130,000 clones; about nine tenths occur a single time. The ten largest clonotypes hold under 2% of the sample.

The time point label corresponds to: about 28 days (+/-7) after the second vaccine dose. AZD1222 recipients whose second dose came at about 4 weeks and those whose second dose came at about 12 weeks were combined into one group, since spike-specific TCR depth and breadth did not differ between the two schedules. Vaccinee samples came from UK trials COV001 and COV002, including a single-blind randomized controlled phase 2/3 trial of AZD1222 (ChAdOx1 nCoV-19) in healthy adults. For TCRbeta chain sequencing, PBMC samples from trial participants were taken at day 0 and at day 28 after the second dose. The data stem from a study of T cell responses to AZD1222 COVID-19 vaccine (dated by TCRdb to the early 2020s). The study in broad terms: TCR sequencing covered approximately 230 trial participants: 207 given two doses of AZD1222 and about 26 given two doses of MenACWY control vaccine. Enrollment into the trials was organized by age into subgroups of 18-55, 56-69 and 70-plus years, and those subgroups contained roughly 160, 29 and 62 TCR-sequenced participants, respectively.

Beyond this particular receptor, the publication reports: The vaccine-associated CD4 TCRs covered the entire spike protein, and the dominant responses fell in regions 160-218 and 743-854. Conclusions about previously exposed vaccinees were limited because only five to seven AZD1222 recipients were SARS-CoV-2 seropositive at baseline. Participants were mostly white British, with more females than males. The authors suggested clonal diversity may have been underestimated. Because no samples from the day 14 peak response were available, repertoires could be characterized only after the peak T cell response. Reportedly, close to half of the unique spike-specific TCRs recognized epitopes lying outside the regions that are mutated in the B.1.351 and B.1.1.7 variants. The 56-69-year group was small, and its depth increase did not reach significance, likely because of low power. Spike-specific TCR breadth and depth rose significantly after two AZD1222 doses compared with day 0 and with MenACWY recipients.

Sequencing was performed on peripheral blood, taken 28 days after the second AZD1222 dose. This TCR derives from an adult who received the AZD1222 COVID-19 vaccine.

The DNA sequence follows: TGTGCCAGCAGCCGTTATTATATGAGGAACACTGAAGCTTTCTTT. Translated, it reads CASSRYYMRNTEAFF. This receptor chain uses TRBV9 and TRBJ1-1, with no confidently assigned D gene. Its CDR3 holds 15 amino acids, cysteine through phenylalanine. The DNA shown is the 45-base CDR3, in frame from base 1. The V end loses 4 bases and the J end loses 1 base, and a stretch of 14 bases separates them. Via the germline V gene, CDR1 is SGDLS and CDR2 YYNGEE.